The rows below give T cell receptor beta chains drawn from one sample of a study of cytomegalovirus exposure and HLA in healthy donors. The repertoire was sequenced with immunoSEQ multiplex PCR; TCRdb's copy has only in-frame clones and lacks some. This sample carries roughly 140,000 clones, approximately 80% of them seen once, and the ten largest clones take 5.1%. The sample was PBMCs. These receptors were taken from a male donor in good health and CMV-seronegative. Each CDR3 is given with its conserved first and last residue. A D gene is named only where the DNA matches it firmly. Clone size is given for some rows only: seen once, a few or many times, or a class if the clone is expanded.

j_call clone_size v_call d_call cdr3_aa cdr3_nt
TRBJ2-7 - TRBV7-9 TRBD2 CASSEPGGGPSYEQYF TGTGCCAGCAGCGAGCCCGGCGGGGGGCCTTCCTACGAGCAGTACTTC
TRBJ1-2 - TRBV19 - CASSIGRGSRIYGYTF TGTGCCAGTAGTATTGGGAGGGGTTCGAGGATCTATGGCTACACCTTC
TRBJ1-1 - TRBV21-1 - CASSFIGLGIEAFF TGTGCCAGCAGCTTCATCGGACTGGGAATTGAAGCTTTCTTT
TRBJ1-2 - TRBV19 - CASSTTLRGLYGYTF TGTGCCAGTAGTACCACCCTCCGGGGACTCTATGGCTACACCTTC
TRBJ2-7 - TRBV27 - CASSSNLYEQYF TGTGCCAGCAGCTCCAACTTGTACGAGCAGTACTTC
TRBJ2-7 once TRBV6-1 TRBD2 CASSVAGWSAGGSYEQYF TGTGCCAGCAGTGTCGCAGGGTGGTCGGCGGGGGGGTCGTACGAGCAGTACTTC
TRBJ2-1 - TRBV27 - CASSSFRGYLNEQFF TGTGCCAGCAGTTCCTTCCGCGGCTACCTCAATGAGCAGTTCTTC
TRBJ2-5 - TRBV5-1 - CASSPSGGGGGETQYF TGCGCCAGCAGCCCGTCTGGGGGGGGCGGTGGAGAGACCCAGTACTTC
TRBJ2-3 - TRBV11-2 - CASSLPYLDTQYF TGTGCCAGCAGCTTACCCTACTTGGATACGCAGTATTTT
TRBJ2-6 - TRBV5-1 - CASSSQDPGANGLTF TGCGCCAGCAGCTCGCAGGACCCTGGGGCCAACGGCCTGACTTTC
TRBJ1-2 - TRBV28 - CASQVNYGYTF TGTGCCAGCCAGGTTAACTATGGCTACACCTTC
TRBJ2-3 - TRBV30 TRBD1 CAWAWGQGEDTQYF TGTGCCTGGGCGTGGGGACAGGGGGAAGATACGCAGTATTTT
TRBJ2-5 - TRBV5-1 - CASSWDSETQYF TGCGCCAGCAGCTGGGACTCGGAGACCCAGTACTTC
TRBJ1-6 once TRBV19 - CATGAGYNSPLHF TGTGCCACAGGGGCCGGGTATAATTCACCCCTCCACTTT
TRBJ1-2 - TRBV7-9 - CASSLEGRVYGYTF TGTGCCAGCAGCTTAGAGGGCAGGGTGTATGGCTACACCTTC
TRBJ1-4 few TRBV7-6 - CASSPLGREKLFF TGTGCCAGCAGCCCCCTGGGCCGGGAAAAACTGTTTTTT
TRBJ2-5 - TRBV9 - CASSVRGETQYF TGTGCCAGCAGCGTTCGGGGGGAGACCCAGTACTTC